This record looks at one T cell receptor (beta chain) sequence and its context. Its antigen is still unknown. The record has no base qualities; no much larger clone is one base away. The library was produced with PCR. TCRdb records Illumina iSeq 100 as the sequencer. Processing in the source paper ran as follows. Non-productive sequences were removed, and CDR3s not starting with C, not ending with F or W, or shorter than 7 amino acids were discarded. Using R version 3.6.1, CDR3 homology was evaluated through Levenshtein distances (stringdist) along with unrooted phylogenetic trees (ape). TCRdb reran the public reads through fastp at Q25 and MiXCR, keeping productive beta chains. When rows share a CDR3 protein, they turn into one entry using the most common DNA and genes. None of the V and J calls come from the authors' own analysis; TCRdb made them. For this sample the table gives roughly 30,000 distinct CDR3 sequences, of which approximately 51% were detected only once. Around 5.5% of the sample is held by the ten biggest clonotypes.

The sample belongs to a study of vaccination and CD4 T cells after COVID-19 (dated 2022 in TCRdb). General notes on the study: Every convalescent patient had a positive nasal swab PCR test for SARS-CoV-2, with mild disease in about nine patients and severe disease in one. Participants received two doses of either the Pfizer-BioNTech BNT162b2 vaccine (n=8) or the Moderna mRNA-1273 vaccine (n=2). For three convalescent patients, samples were collected at an early post-vaccination timepoint (day 14) as well as at a late post-vaccination timepoint (days 161 to 241). Post-COVID blood samples were collected from convalescent patients a median of roughly 100 days after diagnosis, with a range of about 35 to 161 days. Six males and four females were included in the convalescent cohort, with two Hispanic individuals, seven Caucasians, two Asians and one multiracial person represented. In approximately ten COVID-19 convalescent patients and a few infection-naive healthy vaccine recipients, the spike-specific CD4+ TCR repertoire before mRNA vaccination was compared with the repertoire after mRNA vaccination. Post-vaccine blood samples were taken a median of about 70 days after the second vaccine dose, with a range of roughly 14 to 241 days.

The intended sense of this specimen's time point label: late sampling 161 to 241 days after vaccination in three convalescent patients. Positive SARS-CoV-2 PCR tests in the convalescent patients dated from March to December 2020, before Alpha, Beta and Delta variants emerged in the United States. Ficoll-Paque Plus gradient centrifugation was used to isolate PBMCs from whole blood, and the isolated PBMCs were then either used fresh or cryopreserved at -140C. Broad study findings and their caveats: Relatively few convalescent patients were included in the study, and early timepoints after natural infection were not analyzed. The median number of SARS-CoV-2-reactive clonotypes rose from around 20 after infection to 38 after vaccination, but the change was not significant. In convalescent patients, a median about 86% of post-vaccine SARS-CoV-2-reactive clones were detected only after vaccination, suggesting vaccine-specific priming. Of the vaccine-specific clones found in convalescent patients, nearly all (304 of 307) were mono-reactive for SARS-CoV-2 spike instead of being cross-reactive with common cold coronaviruses.

Source: CD4+ T cells from blood, taken about 7 months after SARS-CoV-2 vaccination. This TCR came from a human donor who had recovered from COVID-19.

The bases read TGTGCCACCAGCAAAAACGATTGGCGGGACGGGGACAATGAGCAGTTCTTC. Translation gives CATSKNDWRDGDNEQFF. The chain links TRBV15 with TRBJ2-1; the D segment could be TRBD2, given 6 matching bases. CDR1 LNHNV and CDR2 YYDKDF were looked up in the germline V gene (reference sequence). V sheds 4 bases and J sheds 5 bases, leaving 21 bases between their ends. Counted from cysteine to phenylalanine, this CDR3 has 17 amino acids. Solely the CDR3 DNA is kept, with 51 bases framed from the first base.